One sample yielded the 17 T cell receptor beta chains listed below, sequenced in a study of post-analysis software for immune sequencing data. No antigen has been assigned to these receptors. Study-wide results and limits: There were five or six TRBV segments more frequent in patients than controls, and TRBV5-6, TRBV5-1 and TRBV20-1 were among them.

The TCR beta cDNA libraries contained unique molecular identifiers. MiXCR was run by TCRdb on the PCR reads, yielding one entry per CDR3 protein. This sample has roughly 180,000 distinct CDR3 sequences, with around 28% found just once. Sequenced input: blood. The origin of the receptors is a girl under 18 with multiple sclerosis.

The gene calls are TRBV5-1 and TRBJ1-1; D call uncertain. V lost 0 bases to trimming and J lost 3 bases, with 9 bases between them. Germline CDR1 is SGHRS and CDR2 is YFSETQ. CDR3 length: 14 residues. CDR3 nucleotides: TGCGCCAGCAGCTTGGCCGGAGACTACACTGAAGCTTTCTTT. As protein: CASSLAGDYTEAFF.

The V call is TRBV7-2, the J call TRBJ1-2; 7 positions agree with TRBD1. The CDR3 is 14 amino acids. V lost 4 bases, J lost 0 bases, and 2 bases stayed unmatched. Germline V CDR1 and CDR2: SGHTA, FQGNSA. The CDR3 nucleotides are TGTGCCAGCAGCTACGACAGGGCTAACTATGGCTACACCTTC. It codes for CASSYDRANYGYTF.

This clonotype was observed a few times. The V and J genes are TRBV15 and TRBJ2-3; D is perhaps TRBD2 (6 bases). The germline V gene encodes CDR1 LNHNV and CDR2 YYDKDF (reference sequence). The CDR3 has 17 amino acids. Trimming cost V 3 bases and J 3 bases, with 19 bases left between them. This CDR3 reads CATSRPLGTSPTDTQYF. The CDR3 DNA follows: TGTGCCACCAGCAGGCCCCTCGGGACTTCTCCAACAGATACGCAGTATTTT.

Ten or more counts support this clonotype. The chain carries TRBV6-2 or TRBV6-3 and TRBJ2-5, with D unclear. CDR1 is MNHEY and CDR2 is SVGEGT in the germline V gene. The length of the CDR3 is 15 residues. The V gene lost 6 bases and the J gene lost 4 bases, with 18 bases spanning the gap. The CDR3 spells CASSSGVALIETQYF. CDR3 in DNA: TGTGCCAGCAGCTCCGGAGTAGCCCTGATAGAGACCCAGTACTTC.

This clonotype was observed at least ten times. This rearrangement joins TRBV5-1 to TRBJ2-1, with 9 bases matching TRBD2. CDR3 size: 14 residues. The V gene end was trimmed by 2 bases and the J gene end by 7 bases; junction bases not matched to a gene: 4. Germline CDR1 and CDR2: SGHRS and YFSETQ. The CDR3 region has the DNA TGCGCCAGCAGCTTACTAGCGGGTGAGAATGAGCAGTTCTTC. Protein: CASSLLAGENEQFF. The complete variable domain, with remaining parts taken from reference TRBV5-1 and TRBJ2-1, reads KAGVTQTPRYLIKTRGQQVTLSCSPISGHRSVSWYQQTPGQGLQFLFEYFSETQRNKGNFPGRFSGRQFSNSRSEMNVSTLELGDSALYLCASSLLAGENEQFFGPGTRLTVL.

The genes are TRBV7-9 and TRBJ2-1, with a tentative D call TRBD2 (5 bases). This CDR3 comprises 19 residues. The germline V and J ends were trimmed by 6 bases and 8 bases, with 32 bases remaining between them. Germline assignment: CDR1 SEHNR and CDR2 FQNEAQ (reference sequence). In DNA, the CDR3 is TGTGCCAGCAGTTCAATGCACGGCCGTGGACTCCTTTCCCGACATGAGCAGTTCTTC. Encoded protein: CASSSMHGRGLLSRHEQFF.

The V gene is TRBV5-1, the J gene TRBJ2-1; TRBD2 agrees at 10 bases. The V gene's germline CDR1 is SGHRS and CDR2 YFSETQ. The CDR3 is made up of 15 amino acids. The V gene end was trimmed by 3 bases and the J gene end by 7 bases; junction bases not matched to a gene: 7. Written as DNA, the CDR3 is TGCGCCAGCAGCTACAATAGCGGGAGGCAAAATGAGCAGTTCTTC. Its translation: CASSYNSGRQNEQFF.

A word on this clonotype: A read error is possible here, since a much larger clone lies one base away. The V call is TRBV6-1, the J call TRBJ2-5; D uncertain. The V gene lost 2 bases and the J gene lost 11 bases, with 15 bases spanning the gap. CDR3 length: 13 residues. CDR1 is MNHNS and CDR2 is SASEGT in the germline V gene. CDR3 bases: TGTGCCAGCAGTGAACTCCCCATCTACCAGCAGTACTTC. As protein: CASSELPIYQQYF.

This clonotype appeared many times. The chain combines TRBV5-1 with TRBJ2-7, with 9 positions matching TRBD1. The CDR3 length is 14 residues. Looked up from germline, CDR1 is SGHRS and CDR2 is YFSETQ. Trimming took 3 bases from V and 2 from J; bases not matched to a gene: 3. CDR3 nucleotide sequence: TGCGCCAGCAGCTGGGGACAGGGAGCCTACGAGCAGTACTTC. Its protein is CASSWGQGAYEQYF.

This clonotype was recorded a few times. This chain uses TRBV28 with TRBJ2-5; possibly TRBD2 for D (6 bases). Per germline, CDR1 MDHEN and CDR2 SYDVKM. The CDR3 is made up of 14 amino acids. The ends were cut back, 6 bases at V and 5 bases at J, with 16 bases in the middle. CDR3 region: CASRPSGRTETQYF. The DNA of the CDR3 is TGTGCCAGCAGGCCGTCGGGGAGGACTGAGACCCAGTACTTC. The full variable domain, its missing parts supplied by reference TRBV28 and TRBJ2-5, is DVKVTQSSRYLVKRTGEKVFLECVQDMDHENMFWYRQDPGLGLRLIYFSYDVKMKEKGDIPEGYSVSREKKERFSLILESASTNQTSMYLCASRPSGRTETQYFGPGTRLLVL.

The rearrangement uses TRBV6-2 or TRBV6-3 and TRBJ2-5; TRBD1 matches at 8 bases. Trimming at V came to 6 bases and at J to 1 base, leaving 7 bases not matched to a gene. Germline V gene lookup returns CDR1 MNHEY and CDR2 SVGEGT. This CDR3 has 15 residues. CDR3 loop: CASRNHRGSQETQYF. The CDR3 DNA is TGTGCCAGCAGGAACCACAGGGGGTCCCAAGAGACCCAGTACTTC.

This clonotype turned up a few times. The chain employs TRBV5-1 and TRBJ2-2; TRBD2 matches at 8 bases. From germline, CDR1 is SGHRS and CDR2 YFSETQ. With 3 bases clipped from V and 7 bases from J, the junction kept 8 bases outside the gene matches. The CDR3 is made up of 15 amino acids. The CDR3 coding sequence is TGCGCCAGCAGCTGGACTAGCCTCTCGAGCGGGGAGCTGTTTTTT. This gives the protein CASSWTSLSSGELFF.

The rearrangement joins TRBV29-1 to TRBJ1-1; weak D call: TRBD1 (6 bases). V lost 6 bases, J lost 6 bases, and 17 bases lay in between. The CDR3 runs 13 residues. Germline CDR1 SQVTM, CDR2 ANQGSEA. The CDR3 loop is CSVRDIRGPEAFF. DNA for the CDR3: TGCAGCGTAAGAGACATACGGGGGCCTGAAGCTTTCTTT.

This clonotype was seen a single time. With a much larger clone just one base away, this may be a read error. The V gene is TRBV5-1, the J gene TRBJ2-5; 8 bases are shared with TRBD1. The CDR3 runs to 14 residues. CDR1 SGHRS and CDR2 YFSETQ come from the germline V gene. Trimming removed 5 bases from V and 5 bases from J; junction bases left unmatched: 8. Here the CDR3 reads CASRATGGRETQYF. CDR3 in DNA: TGCGCCAGCAGGGCCACAGGGGGACGGGAGACCCAGTACTTC.

The V call is TRBV30, the J call TRBJ2-7; a possible D gene is TRBD1 (6 bases). In germline, CDR1 is GTSNPN, CDR2 SVGIG (reference sequence). V was trimmed by 1 base and J by 3 bases, leaving 10 bases between them. This CDR3 spans 13 amino acids. The CDR3 nucleotides are TGTGCCTGGAGTGCAGGGGCCTACTACGAGCAGTACTTC. Protein product: CAWSAGAYYEQYF.

The chain links TRBV28 to TRBJ2-5; a weak D match, TRBD1 (6 bases). Between the trimmed V and J ends, which lost 6 bases and 7 bases, there was a span of 15 bases. Germline CDR1 and CDR2: MDHEN and SYDVKM. The length of the CDR3 is 13 residues. The CDR3 coding sequence is TGTGCCAGCAGCTCGCTGACAGGCGGGACCCAGTACTTC. This sequence encodes CASSSLTGGTQYF.

The rearrangement joins TRBV12-3 or TRBV12-4 to TRBJ2-1; TRBD2 is a possible D gene (6 bases). The ends were cut back, 6 bases at V and 7 bases at J, with 22 bases in the middle. This CDR3 has 16 residues. The CDR3 reads CASRKPGLSLENEQFF. CDR3 DNA: TGTGCCAGCAGGAAACCGGGACTTTCGTTAGAGAATGAGCAGTTCTTC.